This TCR beta chain was retrieved from a study of blood T cells in healthy people across ages. PCR was performed a second time for about 7 to 11 cycles using a sample-barcoded 5' primer and a J-beta primer mix. TCRdb redid the calling of the 5' RACE reads with MiXCR, one entry per CDR3 protein. The sample shows 500,000 to 550,000 distinct CDR3 sequences, less than 25% of them seen only once. Germline CDR1 is MNHEY and CDR2 is SVGEGT. This CDR3 has 13 amino acids. Whole-study findings and limits: Long-lived donors carried more naive CD4+ cells and greater diversity than aged donors. Estimates of total diversity, which came from one million sequenced T cells, were considered to be underestimates.

As concerns this clonotype: Antigen specificity is unknown. A junction end diverges from the germline sequence, so it may reflect a read error.

These same data were also listed under a study on T cells of mothers and their children.

Sequenced material: blood. The receptor was derived from a boy aged 10-17 years in good health. The chain is built from TRBV6-2 or TRBV6-3 and TRBJ2-1, with D perhaps TRBD1 or TRBD2 (6 bases each). CDR3 sequence: CASSRGRADEQFF. CDR3 sequence (DNA): TGTGCCAGCAGCCGGGGGCGGGCGGATGAACAGTTCTTC.